This T cell receptor beta chain was recorded in a study of blood T cell repertoires in COVID-19. Study-wide context: Acute and convalescent COVID-19 specimens originated in the United States, Italy and Spain. T cells, B-cell-depleted T cells, or PBMCs supplied cDNA or gDNA.

Original methodology: Amplification of reference gene primers provided the estimated nucleated cell counts. Using immunoSEQ multiplex PCR, the repertoire was profiled, and TCRdb retains in-frame clones only, with some absent. V and J calls and clone size are given by that table; D and trimming were obtained from the DNA. The table has 200,000 to 300,000 clones, about four fifths seen once. CDR3 size: 16 residues. Germline V gene lookup returns CDR1 MGHRA and CDR2 YSYEKL. Trimming took off 0 bases at V and 3 bases at J, with 12 bases between the two ends. The clonotype was recovered from a man aged 45 to 65 with acute or convalescent COVID-19. The sample comprised peripheral blood. The chain links TRBV4-1 to TRBJ1-5, with D possibly TRBD1 on 5 matching bases. CDR3 bases: TGCGCCAGCAGCCAAGATTGGTGGGGCCTCAATCAGCCCCAGCATTTT. Encoded protein: CASSQDWWGLNQPQHF.